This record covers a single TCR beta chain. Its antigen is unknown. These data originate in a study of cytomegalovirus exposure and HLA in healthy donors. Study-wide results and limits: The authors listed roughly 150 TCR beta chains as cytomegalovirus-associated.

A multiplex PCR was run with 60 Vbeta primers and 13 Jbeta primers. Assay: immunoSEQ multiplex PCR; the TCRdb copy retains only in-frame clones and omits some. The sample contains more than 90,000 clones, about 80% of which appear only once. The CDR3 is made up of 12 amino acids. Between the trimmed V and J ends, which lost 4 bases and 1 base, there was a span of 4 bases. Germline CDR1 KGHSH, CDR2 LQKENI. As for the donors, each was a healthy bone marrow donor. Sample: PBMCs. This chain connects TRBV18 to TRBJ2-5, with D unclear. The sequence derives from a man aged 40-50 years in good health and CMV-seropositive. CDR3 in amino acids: CASSLIQETQYF. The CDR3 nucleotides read TGTGCCAGCTCACTAATCCAAGAGACCCAGTACTTC.